The entry below describes one TCR beta chain. Which antigen it targets is not known. No base-level quality is on record; no much larger clone is a single base apart. The cohort consisted of hundreds of healthy bone marrow donors. All cohort members were sampled while nominally healthy, although unrecorded immune exposures were likely present. The donor was CMV seropositive and was included in the group of 270 or so seropositive cohort members. Each donor provided a peripheral blood sample, and peripheral blood mononuclear cells were used for TCR beta sequencing. The Qiagen DNeasy Blood Extraction Kit was used to extract genomic DNA from the blood cell samples. The data belong to a study of cytomegalovirus exposure and HLA in healthy donors (dated by TCRdb to between 2016 and 2019). General notes on the study: In an earlier analysis of 450 to 750 of the donors, 276 Gb of sequence data and 90 million to 120 million unique TCR beta sequences from 180 million or so T cells were reported. An early release that covered around 590 HLA-typed donors contained around 330 gigabases of sequencing data and tens of millions of unique TCR sequences. Of the 300 to 400 genotyped donors, about 84% fell in the genetic ancestry cluster associated with self-reported Caucasian donors. The study aimed to test whether cataloging public T cell receptors could reveal signatures of past pathogen exposure. The study profiled the T cell repertoires of around 700 subjects by immunosequencing and related them to cytomegalovirus serostatus. In addition to the first cohort of approximately 650 subjects, a separate validation cohort of about 120 different subjects was used. High-throughput TCR immunosequencing, statistical association of individual TCRs with disease status, and machine learning were combined to predict cytomegalovirus infection status. A later analysis re-examined previously published TCR beta repertoires from several hundred donors and added high-resolution HLA genotyping to investigate patterns of TCR occurrence. Rather than using new phenotypic data, the later analysis identified candidate immune exposures from TCR beta sequences and from how often those sequences occurred across donors. An earlier analysis of roughly 580 of the donors used high-throughput TCR beta sequencing to judge whether each TCR beta V gene segment behaved as functional or pseudogenic. Donor age, sex, ethnicity and CMV serostatus were compiled together with the repertoire data. In a later genetic analysis, genome-wide SNP genotypes for about 55% of the roughly 700 donors were used, and that subset was treated as a discovery cohort. Every discovery cohort repertoire had been produced on one sequencing platform. Both class I and class II loci were covered by HLA typing, at four-digit resolution. Typing coverage varied by locus: roughly 629-630 donors for A, B, C, DRB1 and DQB1; approximately 560 for DQA1; approximately 570 for DPA1; around 490 for DPB1. Because of strong linkage in the cohort, 4 to 6 DR-DQ haplotypes were treated as single units for association and clustering. On average, around 230,000 unique TCR beta nucleotide sequences were sequenced per donor among about 400 genotyped donors of the cohort, with roughly 18% of those sequences being non-productive.

The library was built by means of the immunoSEQ multiplex PCR assay. A mixture of 60 forward primers for TCR Vbeta segments and 13 reverse primers for TCR Jbeta segments was used in the multiplex PCR. A multiplex PCR assay on genomic DNA amplified the CDR3 region of rearranged TCR beta genes. On the Illumina HiSeq System, the amplified TCR beta libraries were sequenced as 87-base-pair reads. The paper's data handling went like this. A later analysis tallied roughly 80 million unique TCR beta chains across the 610 or so repertoires, and approximately 12 million of those chains were shared by two or more donors. A nearest-neighbor algorithm error-corrected the raw reads and collapsed the reads into unique sequences, merging closely related sequences to remove PCR and sequencing errors. Alignment of CDR3 sequences to IMGT reference sequences was used to assign V, D and J gene segments. For a sequence to be retained, a match of at least six nucleotides was required to both a V gene segment and a J gene segment. Rearrangements were called productive when the CDR3 lacked stop codons and stayed in frame with V and J; all others were non-productive. Following IMGT convention, CDR3 was defined as the stretch from the second conserved V-encoded cysteine to the conserved J-encoded phenylalanine. Sequences without an unambiguous match to a single V gene segment were excluded from the earlier analysis of approximately 600 of the donors. An earlier analysis of under 750 of the donors called V segments functional above 56.7% productive rearrangements and segregating when the between-donor standard deviation exceeded 5%. A statistical classification framework was built for diagnosing cytomegalovirus status from the catalog of TCR beta chain sequences. V and J gene assignment, in a later analysis, came from comparing TCR nucleotide sequences with IMGT/GENE-DB human TR gene sequences. Using the TCRdist pipeline, a later analysis assigned CDR3 sequences along with most-parsimonious VDJ recombination scenarios. In a later analysis, every TCR beta chain was defined by the combination of its CDR3 amino acid sequence and its V-gene family, and reads without a unique V-gene family were dropped. As a way to deal with suspected cross-contamination and a sequencing artifact, a later analysis dropped over 550 nucleotide sequences that were highly shared and had low generation probability. In a later analysis, a clonal expansion index for each public chain was calculated from normalized within-repertoire ranks of inferred template counts. In a later analysis, generation probabilities were computed using a VDJ recombination model fitted to out-of-frame rearrangements, and the results were checked against IGoR. Hypergeometric tests were used in a later analysis to score TCR-TCR, TCR-HLA and TCR-CMV co-occurrence, with a repertoire-size bias correction applied to the TCR pairs. To estimate false discovery rates, a later analysis permuted the HLA or CMV assignments 20 times. A later analysis grouped co-occurring TCRs with DBSCAN, adding TCRdist sequence similarity when clustering within HLA-allele-positive subsets. Repertoires with fewer than 30,000 or more than 120,000 public chains, plus five repertoires with anomalous nucleotide sharing, were excluded from co-occurrence clustering. TCRdb carries this immuneACCESS record with in-frame sequences only. Its versions omit some clonotypes, under half of them owing to an unresolved V gene in the studies checked, with the rest unexplained. V and J calls and clone size follow that table, whereas D and trimming were derived from the DNA. This sample is represented by some 85,000 clones; 78% of them were singletons. The ten largest clones add up to around 4.3% of the sample.

From the cysteine up to the phenylalanine, the CDR3 has a length of 15 residues. The DNA shown is the 45-base CDR3, in frame from base 1. Reading the germline V gene gives CDR1 SGHNT and CDR2 YENEEA. V ends up 1 base short and J 6 bases short, with an unmatched junction base count of 3. Broader findings and caveats from the paper: Assigning TCR associations to individual alleles was difficult when HLA alleles, especially DR and DQ, strongly co-occurred. A further reported finding was that TCR beta sequences accurately predicted the HLA-A and HLA-B alleles for most subjects in the first cohort. Across donors, most TCR sequences were observed very rarely, whereas some public TCRs were present in many individuals. The presence/absence analyses assumed that sequencing depth was roughly uniform across donors, and that assumption may not be true. Because counts were too low, about 18 rarely observed V segments, including chromosome 9 orphons, were excluded from the earlier analysis of around 640 of the donors. A later analysis found that HLA-associated TCR beta chains were more clonally expanded and had lower generation probabilities than equally common non-associated chains. The study listed around 160 TCR beta chains as associated with cytomegalovirus. The classifier was reported to diagnose cytomegalovirus status with high specificity and sensitivity in both the original and validation cohorts. In an earlier analysis of 587 of the donors, most TCR beta V segments appeared in productive rearrangements about 87% or about 30% of the time, broadly matching IMGT annotations. A later analysis found that most CMV-associated TCR beta chains appeared HLA-restricted, with HLA associations seemingly driven largely by CMV exposure. Compared with the approximately 670-donor mean, donors in an Asian-associated ancestry cluster had fewer N-insertions in productive TCRs, according to a later genetic analysis. A later genetic analysis associated a missense DCLRE1C variant with V-gene and J-gene trimming of TCR beta chains, and an independent cohort replicated the association. A later analysis associated approximately 17,000 TCR beta sequences with specific HLA alleles at a false discovery rate of 0.05. In this cohort, only TCR beta chains were sequenced, and detectable features were limited by the absence of alpha or paired-chain data. Correlated functional status among segregating V segments might be attributable to linkage disequilibrium, but an unknown experimental factor could not be ruled out. Three of the identified cytomegalovirus-associated TCR beta chains were confirmed in vitro to be specific for cytomegalovirus antigens. The sequencing pipeline was judged likely to have produced a cluster of highly shared sequence variants as a technical artifact. CMV serostatus was the only immune exposure information available for the cohort. A later analysis reported that several top co-occurrence clusters appeared linked to parvovirus B19, influenza, CMV and Epstein-Barr virus. According to a later analysis, TCR association rates differed among HLA loci, with DRB1 alleles showing the most associated TCRs and HLA-C alleles showing the fewest. It was suggested by the authors that the approach could potentially be generalized to other disease states and immunological phenotypes. Because HLA typing was missing for some donors at each locus, association tests included only the typed subset. Some IMGT-functional V segments, including TRBV6-2 and TRBV6-3, could not be told apart with the 87-base-pair reads, so those segments were excluded.

The receptor was derived from a woman between 35 and 50 years old in good health and CMV-seropositive. The sequence joins TRBV11-3 to TRBJ2-1, with TRBD2 identical over 10 junction bases. Sequencing used PBMCs. The nucleotides are TGTGCCAGCAGCTTAGCCGCTAGCGGGAGCAATGAGCAGTTCTTC. Translation gives CASSLAASGSNEQFF.